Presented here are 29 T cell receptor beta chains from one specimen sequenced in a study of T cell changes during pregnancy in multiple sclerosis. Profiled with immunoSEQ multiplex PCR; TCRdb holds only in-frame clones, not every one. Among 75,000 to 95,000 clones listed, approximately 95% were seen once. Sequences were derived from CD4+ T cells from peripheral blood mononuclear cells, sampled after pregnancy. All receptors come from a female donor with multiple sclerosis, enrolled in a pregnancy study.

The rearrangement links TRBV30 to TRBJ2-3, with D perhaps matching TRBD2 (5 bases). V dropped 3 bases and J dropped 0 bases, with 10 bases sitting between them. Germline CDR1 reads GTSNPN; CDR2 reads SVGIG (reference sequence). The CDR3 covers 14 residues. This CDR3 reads CAWSMGGSTDTQYF. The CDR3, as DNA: TGTGCCTGGAGCATGGGCGGGAGCACAGATACGCAGTATTTT.

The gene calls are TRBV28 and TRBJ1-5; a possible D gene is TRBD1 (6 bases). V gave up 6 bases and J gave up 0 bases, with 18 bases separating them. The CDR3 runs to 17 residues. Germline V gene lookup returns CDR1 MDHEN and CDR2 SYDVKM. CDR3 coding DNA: TGTGCCAGCAGGTCATGGCAGGGGAGTGGTAGCAATCAGCCCCAGCATTTT. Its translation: CASRSWQGSGSNQPQHF.

In DNA form, the CDR3 reads TGTGCCAGCAGCTACGGGACAGGCATCAACGAGCAGTACTTC. This encodes CASSYGTGINEQYF. The chain couples TRBV5-4 to TRBJ2-7; 8 nucleotides match TRBD1. The CDR3 extends over 14 amino acids. Looked up from germline, CDR1 is SGHNT and CDR2 is YYREEE (reference sequence). The ends lost 3 bases at V and 5 bases at J; junction bases unmatched: 7.

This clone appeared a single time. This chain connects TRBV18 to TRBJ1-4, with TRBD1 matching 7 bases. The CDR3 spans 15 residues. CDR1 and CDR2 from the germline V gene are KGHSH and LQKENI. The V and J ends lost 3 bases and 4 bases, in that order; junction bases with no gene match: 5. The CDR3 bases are TGTGCCAGCTCACCCGACCGGGACAGTAATGAAAAACTGTTTTTT. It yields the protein CASSPDRDSNEKLFF.

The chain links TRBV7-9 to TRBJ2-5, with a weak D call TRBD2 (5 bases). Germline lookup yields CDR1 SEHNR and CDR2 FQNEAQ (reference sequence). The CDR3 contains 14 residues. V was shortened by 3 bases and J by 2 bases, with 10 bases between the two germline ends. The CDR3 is CASSFGRVQETQYF. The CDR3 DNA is TGTGCCAGCAGCTTCGGGCGGGTACAAGAGACCCAGTACTTC.

Here the CDR3 reads CASRLAQGIAKNIQYF. For the CDR3, the DNA is TGTGCAAGTCGCTTAGCGCAGGGAATAGCCAAAAACATTCAGTACTTC. This chain links TRBV12-2 with TRBJ2-4; the table's D gene call, TRBD1, was not cross checked with the DNA. TRBV12-2 is shown as a pseudogene. The CDR3 sequence is 16 residues long.

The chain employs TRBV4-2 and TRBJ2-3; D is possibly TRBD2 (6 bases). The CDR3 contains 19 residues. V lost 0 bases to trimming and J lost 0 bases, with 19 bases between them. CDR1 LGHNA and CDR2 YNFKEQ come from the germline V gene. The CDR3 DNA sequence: TGTGCCAGCAGCCAAGATTACGGGCGGGACGCCGCTAGCACAGATACGCAGTATTTT. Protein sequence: CASSQDYGRDAASTDTQYF.

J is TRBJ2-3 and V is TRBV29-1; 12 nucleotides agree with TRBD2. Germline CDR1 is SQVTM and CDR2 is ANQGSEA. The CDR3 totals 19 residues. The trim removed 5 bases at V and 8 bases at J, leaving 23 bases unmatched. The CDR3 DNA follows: TGCAGCGTTCCGTTGTCTAGCGGGAGGGCCCACAAGATCAGGGGTACGCAGTATTTT. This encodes CSVPLSSGRAHKIRGTQYF.

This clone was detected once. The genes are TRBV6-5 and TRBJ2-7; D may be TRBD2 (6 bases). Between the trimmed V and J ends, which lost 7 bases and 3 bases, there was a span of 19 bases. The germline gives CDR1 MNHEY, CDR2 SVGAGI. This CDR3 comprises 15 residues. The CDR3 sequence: CASKPYTGTYYEQYF. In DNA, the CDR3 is TGTGCCAGCAAACCCTACACCGGGACTTACTACGAGCAGTACTTC.

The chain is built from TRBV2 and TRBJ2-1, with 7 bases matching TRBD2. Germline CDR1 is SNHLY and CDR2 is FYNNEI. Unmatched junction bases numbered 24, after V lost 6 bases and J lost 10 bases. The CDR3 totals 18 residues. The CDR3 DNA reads TGTGCCAGCAGGATGGGGGACCTCCCGGGACTACACGACGGGGAGCAGTTCTTC. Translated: CASRMGDLPGLHDGEQFF.

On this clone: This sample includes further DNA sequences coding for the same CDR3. The CDR3, as DNA: TGTGCCAGCAGCGAGACAGGGGGAGTCTATGAGCAGTACTTC. Protein product: CASSETGGVYEQYF. V and J are TRBV7-2 and TRBJ2-7; TRBD1 agrees at 9 bases. CDR3 length: 14 amino acids. V gave up 5 bases and J gave up 7 bases; unmatched junction bases: 9. CDR1 is SGHTA and CDR2 is FQGNSA in the germline V gene. The full variable domain, rest sourced from reference TRBV7-2 and TRBJ2-7, is GAGVSQSPSNKVTEKGKDVELRCDPISGHTALYWYRQSLGQGLEFLIYFQGNSAPDKSGLPSDRFSAERTGGSVSTLTIQRTQQEDSAVYLCASSETGGVYEQYFGPGTRLTVT.

CDR3 amino acids: CAWSVGRNQPQHF. CDR3 coding DNA: TGTGCCTGGAGTGTAGGCAGGAATCAGCCCCAGCATTTT. The V gene is TRBV30, the J gene TRBJ1-5, with no clear D. The CDR3 length is 13 residues. V lost 0 bases and J lost 4, with 7 bases in between. CDR1 and CDR2 from the germline V gene are GTSNPN and SVGIG (reference sequence).

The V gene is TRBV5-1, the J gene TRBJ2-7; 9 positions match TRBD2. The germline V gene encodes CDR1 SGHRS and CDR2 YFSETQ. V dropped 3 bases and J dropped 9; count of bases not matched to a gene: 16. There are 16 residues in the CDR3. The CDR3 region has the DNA TGCGCCAGCAGCTGGGGTGGAGTAGCGGGAGTATGGGGGCAGTACTTC. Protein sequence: CASSWGGVAGVWGQYF.

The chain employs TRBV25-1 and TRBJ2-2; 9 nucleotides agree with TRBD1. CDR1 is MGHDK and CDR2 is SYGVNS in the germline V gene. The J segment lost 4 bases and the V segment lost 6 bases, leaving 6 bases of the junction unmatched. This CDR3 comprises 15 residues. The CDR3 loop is CASRPQGARTGELFF. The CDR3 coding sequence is TGTGCCAGCAGGCCACAGGGGGCGCGCACCGGGGAGCTGTTTTTT.

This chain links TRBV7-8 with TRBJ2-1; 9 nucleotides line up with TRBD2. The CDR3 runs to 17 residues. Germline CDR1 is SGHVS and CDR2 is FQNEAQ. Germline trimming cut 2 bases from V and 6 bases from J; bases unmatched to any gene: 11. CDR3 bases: TGTGCCAGCAGCTTATTTAGGAGGGCTAGCGGGGCCAATGAGCAGTTCTTC. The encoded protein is CASSLFRRASGANEQFF. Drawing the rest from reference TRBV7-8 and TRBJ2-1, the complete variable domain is GAGVSQSPRYKVAKRGQDVALRCDPISGHVSLFWYQQALGQGPEFLTYFQNEAQLDKSGLPSDRFFAERPEGSVSTLKIQRTQQEDSAVYLCASSLFRRASGANEQFFGPGTRLTVL.

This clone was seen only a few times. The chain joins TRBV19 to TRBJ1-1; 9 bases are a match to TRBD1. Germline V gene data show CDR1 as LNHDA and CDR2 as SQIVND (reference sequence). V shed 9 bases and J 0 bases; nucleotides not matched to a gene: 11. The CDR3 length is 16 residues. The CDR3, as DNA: TGTGCCAGCGTCCCGGGACAGGGCCTAATGAACACTGAAGCTTTCTTT. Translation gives CASVPGQGLMNTEAFF. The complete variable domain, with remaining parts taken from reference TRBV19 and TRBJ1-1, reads DGGITQSPKYLFRKEGQNVTLSCEQNLNHDAMYWYRQDPGQGLRLIYYSQIVNDFQKGDIAEGYSVSREKKESFPLTVTSAQKNPTAFYLCASVPGQGLMNTEAFFGQGTRLTVV.

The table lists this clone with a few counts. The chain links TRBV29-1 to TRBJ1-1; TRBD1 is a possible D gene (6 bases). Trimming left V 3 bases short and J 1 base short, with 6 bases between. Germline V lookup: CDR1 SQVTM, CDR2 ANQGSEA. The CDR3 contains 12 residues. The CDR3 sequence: CSVETGNTEAFF. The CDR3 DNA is TGCAGCGTTGAGACAGGGAACACTGAAGCTTTCTTT.

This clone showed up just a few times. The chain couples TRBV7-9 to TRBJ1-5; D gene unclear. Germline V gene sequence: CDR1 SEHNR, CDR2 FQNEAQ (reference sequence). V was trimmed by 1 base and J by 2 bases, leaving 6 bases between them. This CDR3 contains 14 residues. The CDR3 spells CASSLDRGNQPQHF. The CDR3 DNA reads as TGTGCCAGCAGCTTAGATCGAGGCAATCAGCCCCAGCATTTT.

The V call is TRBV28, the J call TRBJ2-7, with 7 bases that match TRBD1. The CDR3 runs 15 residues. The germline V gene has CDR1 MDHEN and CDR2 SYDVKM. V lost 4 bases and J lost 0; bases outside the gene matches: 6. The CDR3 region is CASSSWDSSSYEQYF. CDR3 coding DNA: TGTGCCAGCAGTTCCTGGGACAGTAGCTCCTACGAGCAGTACTTC.

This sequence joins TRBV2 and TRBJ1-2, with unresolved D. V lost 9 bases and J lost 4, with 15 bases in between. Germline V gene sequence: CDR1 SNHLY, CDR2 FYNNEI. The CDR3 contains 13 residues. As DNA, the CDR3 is TGTGCCAGGGCTCCATTCCGGGGCTATGGCTACACCTTC. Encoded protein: CARAPFRGYGYTF.

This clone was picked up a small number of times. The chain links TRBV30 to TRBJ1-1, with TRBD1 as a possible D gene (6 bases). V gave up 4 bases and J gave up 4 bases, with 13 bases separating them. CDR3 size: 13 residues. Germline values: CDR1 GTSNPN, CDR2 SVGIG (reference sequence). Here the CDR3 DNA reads TGTGCCTGGAAGGCAGGGGCCCCCACTGAAGCTTTCTTT. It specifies CAWKAGAPTEAFF. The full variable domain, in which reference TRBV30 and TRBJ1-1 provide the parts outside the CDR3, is SQTIHQWPATLVQPVGSPLSLECTVEGTSNPNLYWYRQAAGRGLQLLFYSVGIGQISSEVPQNLSASRPQDRQFILSSKKLLLSDSGFYLCAWKAGAPTEAFFGQGTRLTVV.

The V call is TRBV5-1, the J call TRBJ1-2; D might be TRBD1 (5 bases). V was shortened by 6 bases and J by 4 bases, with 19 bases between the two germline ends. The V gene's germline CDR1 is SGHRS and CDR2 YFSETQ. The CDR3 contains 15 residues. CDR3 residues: CASNAPEDNSYGYTF. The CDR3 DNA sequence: TGCGCCAGCAACGCCCCCGAGGACAACTCCTATGGCTACACCTTC.

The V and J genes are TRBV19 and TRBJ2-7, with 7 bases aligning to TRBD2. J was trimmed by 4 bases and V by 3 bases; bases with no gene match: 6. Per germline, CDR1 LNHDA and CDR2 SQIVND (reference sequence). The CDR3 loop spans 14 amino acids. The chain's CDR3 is CASSIGREAYEQYF. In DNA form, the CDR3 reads TGTGCCAGTAGTATTGGGAGGGAGGCGTACGAGCAGTACTTC. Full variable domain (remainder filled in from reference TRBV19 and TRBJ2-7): DGGITQSPKYLFRKEGQNVTLSCEQNLNHDAMYWYRQDPGQGLRLIYYSQIVNDFQKGDIAEGYSVSREKKESFPLTVTSAQKNPTAFYLCASSIGREAYEQYFGPGTRLTVT.

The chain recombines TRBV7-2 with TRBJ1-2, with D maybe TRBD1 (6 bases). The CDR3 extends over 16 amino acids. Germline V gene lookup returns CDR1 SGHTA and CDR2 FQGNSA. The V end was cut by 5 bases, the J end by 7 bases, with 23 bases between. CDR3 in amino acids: CASSREGGRVFGGYTF. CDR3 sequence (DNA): TGTGCCAGCAGCCGGGAGGGGGGGAGGGTATTCGGTGGCTACACCTTC.

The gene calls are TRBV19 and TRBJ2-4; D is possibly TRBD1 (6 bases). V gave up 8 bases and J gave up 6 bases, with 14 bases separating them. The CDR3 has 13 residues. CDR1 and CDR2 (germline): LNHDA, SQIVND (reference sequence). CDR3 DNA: TGTGCCAGTCTCCCCATAGGGGGAAACATTCAGTACTTC. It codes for CASLPIGGNIQYF.

The CDR3: CASSFQGASYNEQFF. The CDR3, as DNA: TGCGCCAGCAGCTTCCAGGGGGCTTCCTACAATGAGCAGTTCTTC. This chain connects TRBV5-1 to TRBJ2-1, with 8 bases that match TRBD1. Trimming cost V 2 bases and J 1 base; bases outside gene matches: 2. The germline CDR1 and CDR2 sequences are SGHRS and YFSETQ. The CDR3 has 15 residues.

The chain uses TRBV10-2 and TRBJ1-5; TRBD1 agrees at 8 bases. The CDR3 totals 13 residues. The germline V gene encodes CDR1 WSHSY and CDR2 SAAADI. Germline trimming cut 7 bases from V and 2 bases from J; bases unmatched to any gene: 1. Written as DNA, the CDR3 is TGCGCCAGCACGGACAGGGGCAATCAGCCCCAGCATTTT. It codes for CASTDRGNQPQHF.

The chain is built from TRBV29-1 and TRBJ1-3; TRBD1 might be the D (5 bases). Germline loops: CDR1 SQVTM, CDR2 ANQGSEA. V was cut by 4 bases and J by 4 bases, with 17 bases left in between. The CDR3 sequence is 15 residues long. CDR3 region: CSVAAGSGFGNTIYF. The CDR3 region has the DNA TGCAGCGTTGCAGCAGGGTCTGGTTTCGGAAACACCATATATTTT.

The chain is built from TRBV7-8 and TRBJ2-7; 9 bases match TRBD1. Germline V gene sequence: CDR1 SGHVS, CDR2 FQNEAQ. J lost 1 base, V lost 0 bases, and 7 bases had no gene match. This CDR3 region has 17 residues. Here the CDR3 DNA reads TGTGCCAGCAGCTTAGCGACAGGGGGGAGAACTTCCTACGAGCAGTACTTC. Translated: CASSLATGGRTSYEQYF.